These 4 T cell receptor beta chains share one sample of origin, sequenced in a study of T cells in Graves' hyperthyroidism and ophthalmopathy. Amplified regions were TCR beta CDR3 sequences from RNA transcripts. The primer set for the first-round RT-PCR of the TCR CDR3 was HTBI. TCRdb re-called the multiplex PCR reads with MiXCR, one entry per CDR3 protein. The sample has some 580,000 distinct CDR3 sequences; approximately 16% are singletons. Sequenced material: blood. The receptors were sampled from a woman aged 35 to 49 with Graves' ophthalmopathy.

The rearrangement links TRBV28 to TRBJ2-7, with D uncertain. Germline assignment: CDR1 MDHEN and CDR2 SYDVKM. The ends were cut back, 7 bases at V and 4 bases at J, with 11 bases in the middle. This CDR3 comprises 12 residues. The CDR3 protein is CASNSKTYEQYF. The CDR3 DNA reads as TGTGCCAGCAATTCAAAGACTTACGAGCAGTACTTC. Full variable domain (remainder filled in from reference TRBV28 and TRBJ2-7): DVKVTQSSRYLVKRTGEKVFLECVQDMDHENMFWYRQDPGLGLRLIYFSYDVKMKEKGDIPEGYSVSREKKERFSLILESASTNQTSMYLCASNSKTYEQYFGPGTRLTVT.

This clonotype occurred a few times. The chain employs TRBV6-1 and TRBJ1-4, with 8 bases identical to TRBD1. CDR1 and CDR2 from the germline V gene are MNHNS and SASEGT. Trimming took 5 bases from V and 8 from J; bases not matched to a gene: 19. This CDR3 has 18 amino acids. In nucleotides, the CDR3 is TGTGCCAGCAGTCCAAGGACAGGGCGCGGGTCCATTGGGGAAAAACTGTTTTTT. Translating it yields CASSPRTGRGSIGEKLFF.

At least ten counts were recorded for this clonotype. The chain couples TRBV6-6 to TRBJ2-7; 8 bases match TRBD2. CDR1 and CDR2 from the germline V gene are MNHNY and SVGAGI (reference sequence). V dropped 2 bases and J dropped 2; count of bases not matched to a gene: 2. The CDR3 extends over 14 amino acids. This chain's CDR3 is CASSYRGGAYEQYF. CDR3 nucleotides: TGTGCCAGCAGTTACCGGGGGGGAGCCTACGAGCAGTACTTC.

In its sample, this clonotype was seen many times. The V and J genes are TRBV28 and TRBJ1-2; D not certain. Germline assignment: CDR1 MDHEN and CDR2 SYDVKM. This CDR3 is 14 amino acids long. Trimming stripped 6 bases from V and 6 bases from J, with 17 bases between. The CDR3 here is CASRQPLVAHGYTF. The CDR3 nucleotides are TGTGCCAGCAGACAACCCCTCGTCGCGCATGGCTACACCTTC.